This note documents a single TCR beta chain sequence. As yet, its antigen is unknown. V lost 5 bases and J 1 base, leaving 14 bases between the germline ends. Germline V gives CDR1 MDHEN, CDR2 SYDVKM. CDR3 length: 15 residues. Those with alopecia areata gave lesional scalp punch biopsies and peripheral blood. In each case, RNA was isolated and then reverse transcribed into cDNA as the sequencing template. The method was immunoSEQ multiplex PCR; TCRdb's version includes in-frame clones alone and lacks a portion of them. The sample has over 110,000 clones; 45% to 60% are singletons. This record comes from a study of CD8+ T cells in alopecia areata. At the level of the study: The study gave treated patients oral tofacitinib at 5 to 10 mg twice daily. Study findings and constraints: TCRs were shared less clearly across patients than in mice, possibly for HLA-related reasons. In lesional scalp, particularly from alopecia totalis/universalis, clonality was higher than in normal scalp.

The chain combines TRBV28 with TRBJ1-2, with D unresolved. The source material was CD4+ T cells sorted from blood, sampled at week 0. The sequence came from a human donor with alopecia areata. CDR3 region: CASSAPGSSNYGYTF. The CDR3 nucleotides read TGTGCCAGCAGTGCCCCGGGGTCGAGTAACTATGGCTACACCTTC.